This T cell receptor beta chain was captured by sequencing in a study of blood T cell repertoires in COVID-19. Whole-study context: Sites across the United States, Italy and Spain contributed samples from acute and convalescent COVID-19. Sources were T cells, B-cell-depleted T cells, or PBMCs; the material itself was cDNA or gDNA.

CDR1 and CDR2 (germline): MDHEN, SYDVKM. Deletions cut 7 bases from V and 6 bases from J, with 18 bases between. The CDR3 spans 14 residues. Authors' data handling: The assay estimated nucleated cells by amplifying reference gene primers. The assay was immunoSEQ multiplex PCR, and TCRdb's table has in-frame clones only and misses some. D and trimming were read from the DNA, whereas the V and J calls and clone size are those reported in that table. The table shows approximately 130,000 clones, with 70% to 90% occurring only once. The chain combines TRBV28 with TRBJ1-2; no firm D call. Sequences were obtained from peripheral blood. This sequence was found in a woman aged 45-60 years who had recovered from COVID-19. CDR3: CASKLPAGGHGYTF. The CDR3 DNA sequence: TGTGCCAGCAAGCTCCCGGCGGGAGGGCATGGCTACACCTTC.